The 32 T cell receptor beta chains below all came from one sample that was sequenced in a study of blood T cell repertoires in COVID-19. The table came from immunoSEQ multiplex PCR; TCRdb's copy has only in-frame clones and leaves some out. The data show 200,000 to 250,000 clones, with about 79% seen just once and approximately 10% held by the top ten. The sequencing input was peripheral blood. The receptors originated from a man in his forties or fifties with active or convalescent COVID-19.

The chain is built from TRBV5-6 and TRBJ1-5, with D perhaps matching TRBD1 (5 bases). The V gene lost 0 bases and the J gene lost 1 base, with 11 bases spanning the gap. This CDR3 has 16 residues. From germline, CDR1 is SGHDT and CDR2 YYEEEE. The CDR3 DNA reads TGTGCCAGCAGCTTGGCGGGGGGTTGGAGCAATCAGCCCCAGCATTTT. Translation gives CASSLAGGWSNQPQHF.

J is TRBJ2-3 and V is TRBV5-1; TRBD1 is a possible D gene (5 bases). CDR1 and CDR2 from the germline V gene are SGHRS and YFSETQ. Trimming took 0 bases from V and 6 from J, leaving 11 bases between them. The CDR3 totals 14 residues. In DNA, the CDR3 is TGCGCCAGCAGCTTGGGAACAAAGGGGGATACGCAGTATTTT. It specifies CASSLGTKGDTQYF.

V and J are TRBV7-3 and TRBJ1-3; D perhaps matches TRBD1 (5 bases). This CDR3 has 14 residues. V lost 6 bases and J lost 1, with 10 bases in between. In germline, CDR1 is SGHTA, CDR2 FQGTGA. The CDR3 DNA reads TGTGCCAGCAGTAATCCAGGGTCTGGAAACACCATATATTTT. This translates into CASSNPGSGNTIYF.

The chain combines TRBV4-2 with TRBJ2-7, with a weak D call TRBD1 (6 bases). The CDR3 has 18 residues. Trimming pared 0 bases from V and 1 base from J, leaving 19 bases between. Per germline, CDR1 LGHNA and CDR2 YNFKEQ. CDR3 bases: TGTGCCAGCAGCCAAGATGGTGCGGACAGTCGAGGTTCCTACGAGCAGTACGTC. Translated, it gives CASSQDGADSRGSYEQYV.

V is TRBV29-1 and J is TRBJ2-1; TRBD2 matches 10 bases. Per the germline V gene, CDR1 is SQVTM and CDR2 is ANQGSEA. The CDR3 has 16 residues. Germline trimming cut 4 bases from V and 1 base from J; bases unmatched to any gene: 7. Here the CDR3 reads CSVGGLSGGSYNEQFF. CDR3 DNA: TGCAGCGTTGGGGGCCTTAGCGGGGGGTCCTACAATGAGCAGTTCTTC.

CDR3 residues: CSVEGTSGMPSYNEQFF. The CDR3 DNA is TGCAGCGTTGAGGGGACTAGCGGGATGCCGTCCTACAATGAGCAGTTCTTC. The chain combines TRBV29-1 with TRBJ2-1, with 13 bases that match TRBD2. V shed 3 bases, J shed 1 base, and the junction held 6 bases outside the gene matches. The CDR3 has 17 amino acids. Germline lookup yields CDR1 SQVTM and CDR2 ANQGSEA.

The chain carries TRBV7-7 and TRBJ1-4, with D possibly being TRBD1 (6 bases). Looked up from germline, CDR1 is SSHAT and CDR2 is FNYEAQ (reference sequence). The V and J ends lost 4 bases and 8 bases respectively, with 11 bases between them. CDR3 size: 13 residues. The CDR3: CASSYRVGEKLFF. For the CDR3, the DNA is TGTGCCAGCAGCTACAGGGTTGGGGAAAAACTGTTTTTT.

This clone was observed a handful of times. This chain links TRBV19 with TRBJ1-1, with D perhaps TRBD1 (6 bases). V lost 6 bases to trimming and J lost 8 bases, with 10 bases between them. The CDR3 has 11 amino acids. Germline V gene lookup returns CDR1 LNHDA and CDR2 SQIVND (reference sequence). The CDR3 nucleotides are TGTGCCAGTAGAAGGGACAACGAAGCTTTCTTT. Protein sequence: CASRRDNEAFF.

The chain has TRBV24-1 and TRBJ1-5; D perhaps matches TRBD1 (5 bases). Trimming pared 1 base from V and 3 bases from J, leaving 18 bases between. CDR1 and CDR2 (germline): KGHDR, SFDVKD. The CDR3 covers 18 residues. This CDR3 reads CATSDLPTESKSNQPQHF. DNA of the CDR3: TGTGCCACCAGTGATTTACCGACAGAATCCAAGTCCAATCAGCCCCAGCATTTT.

CDR3 residues: CAISNGQGGTEAFF. The CDR3 DNA follows: TGTGCCATCAGTAATGGACAGGGAGGGACTGAAGCTTTCTTT. This chain links TRBV10-3 with TRBJ1-1, with 8 bases fitting TRBD1. Germline assignment: CDR1 ENHRY and CDR2 SYGVKD. The CDR3 runs 14 residues. V dropped 5 bases and J dropped 5; count of bases not matched to a gene: 7.

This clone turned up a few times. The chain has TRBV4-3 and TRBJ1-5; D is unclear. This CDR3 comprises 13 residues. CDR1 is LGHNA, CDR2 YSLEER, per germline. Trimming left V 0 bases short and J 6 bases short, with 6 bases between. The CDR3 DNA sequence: TGCGCCAGCAGCCAAGAGGTTAGTCAGCCCCAGCATTTT. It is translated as CASSQEVSQPQHF.

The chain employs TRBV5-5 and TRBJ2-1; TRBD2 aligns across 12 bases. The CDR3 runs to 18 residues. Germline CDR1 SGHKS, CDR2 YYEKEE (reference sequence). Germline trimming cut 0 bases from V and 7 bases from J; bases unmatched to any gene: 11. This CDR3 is CASSLGRFLAGGPNEQFF. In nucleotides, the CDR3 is TGTGCCAGCAGCTTGGGCAGATTCCTAGCGGGGGGGCCTAATGAGCAGTTCTTC.

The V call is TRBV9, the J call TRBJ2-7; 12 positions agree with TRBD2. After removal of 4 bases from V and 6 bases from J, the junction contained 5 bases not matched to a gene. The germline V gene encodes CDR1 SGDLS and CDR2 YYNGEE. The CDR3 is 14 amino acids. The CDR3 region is CASSPLGLAGEQYF. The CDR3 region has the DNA TGTGCCAGCAGCCCCTTGGGACTAGCGGGCGAGCAGTACTTC.

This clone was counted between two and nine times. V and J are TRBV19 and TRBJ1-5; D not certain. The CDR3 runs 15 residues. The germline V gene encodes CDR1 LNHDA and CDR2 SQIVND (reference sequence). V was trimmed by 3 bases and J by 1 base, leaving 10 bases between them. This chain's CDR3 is CASSMGVFSNQPQHF. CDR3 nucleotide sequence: TGTGCCAGTAGTATGGGAGTTTTCAGCAATCAGCCCCAGCATTTT.

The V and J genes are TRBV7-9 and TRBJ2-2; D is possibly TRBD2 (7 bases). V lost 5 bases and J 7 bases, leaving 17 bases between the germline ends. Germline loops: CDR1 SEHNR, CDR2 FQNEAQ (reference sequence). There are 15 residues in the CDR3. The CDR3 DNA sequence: TGTGCCAGCAGCCCTCCGGCAGGGGAGGGCGGGGAGCTGTTTTTT. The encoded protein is CASSPPAGEGGELFF.

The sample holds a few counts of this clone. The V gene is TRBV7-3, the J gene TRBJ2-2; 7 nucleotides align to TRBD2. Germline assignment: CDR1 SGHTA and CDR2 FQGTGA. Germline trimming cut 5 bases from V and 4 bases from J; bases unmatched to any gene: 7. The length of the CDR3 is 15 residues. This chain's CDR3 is CASSLEPGGTGELFF. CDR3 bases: TGTGCCAGCAGCCTCGAGCCGGGGGGCACCGGGGAGCTGTTTTTT.

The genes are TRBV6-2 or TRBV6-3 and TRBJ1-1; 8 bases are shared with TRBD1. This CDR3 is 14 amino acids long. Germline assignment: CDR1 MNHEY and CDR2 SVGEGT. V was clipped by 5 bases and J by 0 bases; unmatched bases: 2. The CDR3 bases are TGTGCCAGCAGTCGGGGACAGGTGAACACTGAAGCTTTCTTT. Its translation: CASSRGQVNTEAFF.

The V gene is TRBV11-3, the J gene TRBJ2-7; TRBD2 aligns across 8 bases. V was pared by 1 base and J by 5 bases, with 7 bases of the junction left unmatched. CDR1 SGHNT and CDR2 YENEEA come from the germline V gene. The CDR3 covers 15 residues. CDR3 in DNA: TGTGCCAGCAGCTTAGTAGGAGCGGGAGTCCACGAGCAGTACTTC. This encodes CASSLVGAGVHEQYF.

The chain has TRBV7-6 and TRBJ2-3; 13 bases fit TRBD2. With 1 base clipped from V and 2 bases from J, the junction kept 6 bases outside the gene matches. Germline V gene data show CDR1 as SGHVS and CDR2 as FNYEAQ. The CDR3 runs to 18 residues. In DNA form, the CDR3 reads TGTGCCAGCAGCTTAGAAGTGGGGACTAGCGGGAACACAGATACGCAGTATTTT. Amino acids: CASSLEVGTSGNTDTQYF.

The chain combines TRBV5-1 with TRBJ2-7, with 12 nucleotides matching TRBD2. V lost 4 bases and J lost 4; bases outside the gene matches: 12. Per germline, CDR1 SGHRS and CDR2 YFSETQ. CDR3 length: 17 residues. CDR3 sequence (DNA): TGCGCCAGCAGCCAGGACCCTGGTCTAGCGGGAGGGTACGAGCAGTACTTC. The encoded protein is CASSQDPGLAGGYEQYF.

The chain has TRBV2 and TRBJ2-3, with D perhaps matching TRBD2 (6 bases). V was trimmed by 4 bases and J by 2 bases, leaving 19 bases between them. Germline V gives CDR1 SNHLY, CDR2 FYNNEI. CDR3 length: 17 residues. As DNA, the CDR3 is TGTGCCAGCAGTGTTGTGTGGGGGGTCAAAAACACAGATACGCAGTATTTT. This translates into CASSVVWGVKNTDTQYF.

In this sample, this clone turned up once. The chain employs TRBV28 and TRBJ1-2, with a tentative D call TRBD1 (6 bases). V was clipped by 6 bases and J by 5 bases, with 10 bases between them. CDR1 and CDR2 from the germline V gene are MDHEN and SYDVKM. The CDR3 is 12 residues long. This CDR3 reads CASRQGGYGYTF. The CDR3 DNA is TGTGCCAGCAGACAGGGTGGATATGGCTACACCTTC.

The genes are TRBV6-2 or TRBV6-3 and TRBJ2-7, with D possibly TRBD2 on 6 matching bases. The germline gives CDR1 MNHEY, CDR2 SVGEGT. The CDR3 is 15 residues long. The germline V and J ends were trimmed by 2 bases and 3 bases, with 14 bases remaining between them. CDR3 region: CASSYKGGGVYEQYF. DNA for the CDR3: TGTGCCAGCAGTTACAAAGGCGGAGGGGTCTACGAGCAGTACTTC.

DNA of the CDR3: TGTGCCAGCAGTTCTGCCGGGGGGCGACATCAGCCCCAGCATTTT. Its translation: CASSSAGGRHQPQHF. V and J are TRBV28 and TRBJ1-5, with D possibly TRBD1 on 6 matching bases. Germline CDR1 MDHEN, CDR2 SYDVKM. The CDR3 is 15 residues long. V was clipped by 4 bases and J by 5 bases, with 15 bases between them. Using reference TRBV28 and TRBJ1-5 for the parts outside the CDR3, the full variable domain is DVKVTQSSRYLVKRTGEKVFLECVQDMDHENMFWYRQDPGLGLRLIYFSYDVKMKEKGDIPEGYSVSREKKERFSLILESASTNQTSMYLCASSSAGGRHQPQHFGDGTRLSIL.

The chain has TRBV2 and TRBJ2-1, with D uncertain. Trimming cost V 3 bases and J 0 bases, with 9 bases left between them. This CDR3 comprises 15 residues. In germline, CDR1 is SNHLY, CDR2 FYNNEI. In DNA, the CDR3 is TGTGCCAGCAGTGATGGGCAGAGCTCCTACAATGAGCAGTTCTTC. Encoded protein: CASSDGQSSYNEQFF.

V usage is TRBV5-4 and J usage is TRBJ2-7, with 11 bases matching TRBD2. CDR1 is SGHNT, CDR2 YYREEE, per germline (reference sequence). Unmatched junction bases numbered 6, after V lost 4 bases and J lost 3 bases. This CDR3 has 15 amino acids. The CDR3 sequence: CASSVLAGGNYEQYF. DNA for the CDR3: TGTGCCAGCAGCGTTCTAGCGGGAGGCAACTACGAGCAGTACTTC.

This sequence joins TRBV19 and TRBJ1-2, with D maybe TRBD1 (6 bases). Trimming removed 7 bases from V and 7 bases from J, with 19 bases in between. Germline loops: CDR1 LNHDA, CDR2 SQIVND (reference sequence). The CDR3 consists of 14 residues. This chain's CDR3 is CASTLLAGAGGYTF. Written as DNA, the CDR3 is TGTGCCAGTACCCTCCTAGCAGGGGCTGGTGGCTACACCTTC.

DNA for the CDR3: TGTGCCAGCAGCTTATTAGCAGTTCAGTACTTC. Residues: CASSLLAVQYF. This sequence joins TRBV11-2 and TRBJ2-4; no clear D gene. Germline V CDR1 and CDR2: SGHAT, FQNNGV. The CDR3 spans 11 residues. With 2 bases removed from V and 11 bases from J, the gap between germline ends came to 7 bases. Full variable domain (remainder filled in from reference TRBV11-2 and TRBJ2-4): EAGVAQSPRYKIIEKRQSVAFWCNPISGHATLYWYQQILGQGPKLLIQFQNNGVVDDSQLPKDRFSAERLKGVDSTLKIQPAKLEDSAVYLCASSLLAVQYFGAGTRLSVL.

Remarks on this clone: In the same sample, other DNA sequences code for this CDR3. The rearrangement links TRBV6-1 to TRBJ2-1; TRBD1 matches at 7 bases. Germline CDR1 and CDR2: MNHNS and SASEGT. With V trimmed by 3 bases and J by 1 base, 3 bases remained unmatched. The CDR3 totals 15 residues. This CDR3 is CASSEDRYSYNEQFF. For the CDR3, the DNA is TGTGCCAGCAGTGAGGACAGGTATTCCTACAATGAGCAGTTCTTC.

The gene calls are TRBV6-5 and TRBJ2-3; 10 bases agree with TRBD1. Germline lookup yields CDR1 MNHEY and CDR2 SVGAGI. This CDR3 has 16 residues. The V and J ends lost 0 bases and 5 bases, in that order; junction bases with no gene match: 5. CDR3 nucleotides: TGTGCCAGCAGTTACTCGGGGACAGGGGAGAAAGATACGCAGTATTTT. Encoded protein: CASSYSGTGEKDTQYF.

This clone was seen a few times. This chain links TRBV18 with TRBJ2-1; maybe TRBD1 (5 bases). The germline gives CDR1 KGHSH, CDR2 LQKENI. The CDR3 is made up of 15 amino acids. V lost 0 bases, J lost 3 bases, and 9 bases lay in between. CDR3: CASSPPPGIYNEQFF. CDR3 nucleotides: TGTGCCAGCTCACCACCCCCAGGGATCTACAATGAGCAGTTCTTC.

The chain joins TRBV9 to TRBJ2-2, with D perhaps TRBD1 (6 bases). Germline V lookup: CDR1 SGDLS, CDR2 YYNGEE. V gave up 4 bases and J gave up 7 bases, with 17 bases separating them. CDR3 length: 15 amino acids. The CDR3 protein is CASSLLGGSGGELFF. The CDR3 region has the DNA TGTGCCAGCAGCCTTTTAGGGGGTTCCGGCGGGGAGCTGTTTTTT.